The clone carrying this T cell receptor beta chain has at least ten counts. Its antigen is not known. For TCR beta, libraries came from iRepertoire HTBI primers and Arm-PCR of CDR3 regions. MiXCR was run by TCRdb on the multiplex PCR reads, yielding one entry per CDR3 protein. The repertoire holds approximately 460,000 distinct CDR3 sequences, with roughly 15% as singletons. As for time point: newly diagnosed GD, antithyroid drugs for less than 3 months. After RNA was extracted from PBMCs, the TCR library was made from it. The entry originates in a study of regulatory T cells in long-lasting Graves disease. Overall study: Antithyroid drugs had been taken by newly diagnosed Graves' patients for under 3 months. Study-level points and caveats: TRBV28 was favored in persistent disease, as were TRBJ1-2 and TRBJ2-5.

The V gene end was trimmed by 2 bases and the J gene end by 2 bases; junction bases not matched to a gene: 9. CDR3 length: 17 amino acids. Germline-derived CDR1 and CDR2 are MNHNS and SASEGT. These data were also reused for a study on T cells in Graves' hyperthyroidism and ophthalmopathy. In that study: A set of HTBI primers served as the primers for a first-round RT-PCR of the TCR CDR3.

The sequence was obtained from a woman aged 25 to 39 with Graves disease. Sequences were derived from peripheral blood mononuclear cells (PBMCs), sampled at new diagnosis, from a patient treated with antithyroid drugs. This chain uses TRBV6-1 with TRBJ2-1; TRBD2 matches 7 bases. The CDR3 DNA sequence: TGTGCCAGCAGTGAACATCCTAGCGGAGGAACCTACAATGAGCAGTTCTTC. Protein product: CASSEHPSGGTYNEQFF.